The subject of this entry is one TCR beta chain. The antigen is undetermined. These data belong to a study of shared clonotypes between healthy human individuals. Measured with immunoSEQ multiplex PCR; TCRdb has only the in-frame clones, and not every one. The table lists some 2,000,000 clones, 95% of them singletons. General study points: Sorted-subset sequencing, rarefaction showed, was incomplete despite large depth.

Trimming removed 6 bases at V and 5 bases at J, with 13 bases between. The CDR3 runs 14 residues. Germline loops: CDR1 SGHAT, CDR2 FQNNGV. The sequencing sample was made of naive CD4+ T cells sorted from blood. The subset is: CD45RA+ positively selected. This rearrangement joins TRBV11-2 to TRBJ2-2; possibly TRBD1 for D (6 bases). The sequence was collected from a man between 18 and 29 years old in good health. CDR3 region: CASSWDTGTGELFF. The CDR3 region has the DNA TGTGCCAGCAGTTGGGACACAGGAACCGGGGAGCTGTTTTTT.